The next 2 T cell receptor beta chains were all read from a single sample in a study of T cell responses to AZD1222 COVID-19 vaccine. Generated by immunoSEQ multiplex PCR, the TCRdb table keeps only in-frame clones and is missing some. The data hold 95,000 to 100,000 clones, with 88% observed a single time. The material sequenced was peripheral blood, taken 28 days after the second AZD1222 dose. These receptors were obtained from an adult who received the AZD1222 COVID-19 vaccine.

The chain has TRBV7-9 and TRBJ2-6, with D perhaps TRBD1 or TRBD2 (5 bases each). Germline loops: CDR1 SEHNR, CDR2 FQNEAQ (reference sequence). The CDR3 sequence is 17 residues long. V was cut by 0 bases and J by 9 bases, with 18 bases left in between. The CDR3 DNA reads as TGTGCCAGCAGCTTAGCGCTGGGAAGCCGGGACCGCAACGTCCTGACTTTC. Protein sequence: CASSLALGSRDRNVLTF.

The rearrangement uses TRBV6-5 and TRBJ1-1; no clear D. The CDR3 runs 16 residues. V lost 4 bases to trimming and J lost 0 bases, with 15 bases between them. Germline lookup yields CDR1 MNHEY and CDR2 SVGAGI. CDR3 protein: CASSSASGYLNTEAFF. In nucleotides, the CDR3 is TGTGCCAGCAGTTCGGCCAGCGGCTACCTGAACACTGAAGCTTTCTTT.